This T cell receptor (beta chain) was observed in a study of cytomegalovirus exposure and HLA in healthy donors. For the study at large: Genetic ancestry analysis placed around four fifths of the 398 donors that were genotyped in the Caucasian-associated cluster.

Findings and limits, study-wide: Later, an analysis found that common viral pathogens appeared to be linked with several of the most significant clusters. Later analysis reportedly placed an Asian-associated ancestry cluster below the approximately 730-donor mean in N-insertions.

PCR was performed using 60 Vbeta and 13 Jbeta primers. The data were produced by immunoSEQ multiplex PCR, yet TCRdb's version contains in-frame clones alone and is incomplete. Found here are 200,000 to 250,000 clones, roughly 89% of them singletons; the top ten hold about 1%. V was clipped by 10 bases and J by 1 base; unmatched bases: 11. Germline CDR1 MGHRA, CDR2 YSYEKL. This CDR3 region has 15 residues. Regarding this clone: The antigen remains unidentified.

Sequenced: PBMCs. The chain is built from TRBV4-1 and TRBJ1-2; 8 bases line up with TRBD1. The clonotype was recovered from a woman under 30 in good health and CMV-seronegative. CDR3 sequence reads: CATRVDRGNNYGYTF. CDR3 in DNA: TGCGCCACTCGAGTCGACAGGGGAAATAACTATGGCTACACCTTC.